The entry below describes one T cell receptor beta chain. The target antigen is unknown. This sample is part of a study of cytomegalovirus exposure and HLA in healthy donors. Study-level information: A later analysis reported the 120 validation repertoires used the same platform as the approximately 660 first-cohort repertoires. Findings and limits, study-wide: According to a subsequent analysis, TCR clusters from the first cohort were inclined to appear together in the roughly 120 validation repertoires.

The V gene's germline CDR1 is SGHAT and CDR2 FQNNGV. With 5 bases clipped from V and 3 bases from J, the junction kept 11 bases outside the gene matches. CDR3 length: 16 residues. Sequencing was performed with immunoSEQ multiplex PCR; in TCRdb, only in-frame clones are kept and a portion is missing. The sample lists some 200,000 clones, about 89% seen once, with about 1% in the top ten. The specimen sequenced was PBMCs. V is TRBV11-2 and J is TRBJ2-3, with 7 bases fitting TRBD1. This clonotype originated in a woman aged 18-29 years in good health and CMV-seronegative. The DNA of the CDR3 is TGTGCCAGCAGCCGAATACAGGGGCTGGCTACAGATACGCAGTATTTT. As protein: CASSRIQGLATDTQYF.